Following are 30 T cell receptor beta chains from one sample sequenced in a study of shared clonotypes between healthy human individuals. Produced via immunoSEQ multiplex PCR; TCRdb's table is partial and in-frame only. This table holds about 2.4 million clones, about 92% found once. The sample consisted of naive CD4+ T cells sorted from blood. Regarding subset: CD45RA+ positively selected. The receptors derive from a man between 18 and 29 years old in good health.

The chain has TRBV9 and TRBJ1-4; TRBD1 matches at 7 bases. CDR1 is SGDLS and CDR2 is YYNGEE in the germline V gene. The CDR3 consists of 14 residues. The V segment lost 4 bases and the J segment 5 bases; nucleotides outside the gene matches: 5. The CDR3: CASSLGTANEKLFF. As DNA, the CDR3 is TGTGCCAGCAGCCTAGGGACAGCCAATGAAAAACTGTTTTTT.

The V and J genes are TRBV4-3 and TRBJ1-5; the D gene is possibly TRBD1 (5 bases). There are 14 residues in the CDR3. Deletions cut 0 bases from V and 4 bases from J, with 7 bases between. The germline V gene encodes CDR1 LGHNA and CDR2 YSLEER. CDR3 DNA: TGCGCCAGCAGCCAAGAATGGGGGAATCAGCCCCAGCATTTT. Translating it yields CASSQEWGNQPQHF.

This sequence joins TRBV30 and TRBJ2-2; the D gene is possibly TRBD1 (5 bases). The germline V gene has CDR1 GTSNPN and CDR2 SVGIG (reference sequence). The length of the CDR3 is 15 residues. V lost 4 bases, J lost 1 base, and 13 bases lay in between. CDR3 protein: CAWNWGSQNTGELFF. In nucleotides, the CDR3 is TGTGCCTGGAACTGGGGCAGTCAGAACACCGGGGAGCTGTTTTTT. The full variable domain, with the rest looked up from reference TRBV30 and TRBJ2-2, is SQTIHQWPATLVQPVGSPLSLECTVEGTSNPNLYWYRQAAGRGLQLLFYSVGIGQISSEVPQNLSASRPQDRQFILSSKKLLLSDSGFYLCAWNWGSQNTGELFFGEGSRLTVL.

The chain is built from TRBV2 and TRBJ2-7; D perhaps matches TRBD2 (6 bases). The CDR3 is 15 residues long. Germline values: CDR1 SNHLY, CDR2 FYNNEI. V was clipped by 6 bases and J by 7 bases, with 22 bases between them. The DNA of the CDR3 is TGTGCCAGCAGGGAGTTCGGGACTCTACTGGGGGAGCAGTACTTC. It codes for CASREFGTLLGEQYF.

This chain joins TRBV10-3 and TRBJ2-2, with TRBD1 matching over 8 bases. With 6 bases clipped from V and 4 bases from J, the junction kept 4 bases outside the gene matches. CDR1 ENHRY and CDR2 SYGVKD come from the germline V gene. The CDR3 runs to 14 residues. CDR3 sequence (DNA): TGTGCCATCAGCGCGACAGGGGTCACCGGGGAGCTGTTTTTT. Amino acid sequence: CAISATGVTGELFF.

The chain uses TRBV7-8 and TRBJ1-5; TRBD1 aligns across 9 bases. The ends lost 1 base at V and 2 bases at J; junction bases unmatched: 6. Per germline, CDR1 SGHVS and CDR2 FQNEAQ. This CDR3 region has 17 residues. The CDR3 is CASSLVQGAIGNQPQHF. The CDR3, as DNA: TGTGCCAGCAGCTTAGTACAGGGGGCGATCGGCAATCAGCCCCAGCATTTT.

On this clone: The same CDR3 also results from other DNA sequences found in this sample. The rearrangement links TRBV9 to TRBJ2-3, with TRBD1 matching over 8 bases. The junction had 4 bases not matched to a gene; V was cut back by 0 bases and J by 1 base. The germline V gene has CDR1 SGDLS and CDR2 YYNGEE. This CDR3 has 16 amino acids. In DNA form, the CDR3 reads TGTGCCAGCAGCGTAGGTCCGGGACAGGGCACAGATACGCAGTATTTT. Translation gives CASSVGPGQGTDTQYF.

The genes are TRBV23-1 and TRBJ2-1; D remains unclear. TRBV23-1 belongs to the ORF category, with a function that is uncertain. The CDR3 is 14 residues long. Trimming removed 4 bases at V and 0 bases at J, with 7 bases between. CDR3 protein: CASSRTPSYNEQFF. The CDR3 bases are TGCGCCAGCAGTCGTACTCCCTCCTACAATGAGCAGTTCTTC.

The chain uses TRBV5-1 and TRBJ2-1; 10 nucleotides align to TRBD1. The J segment lost 9 bases and the V segment lost 1 base, leaving 1 base of the junction unmatched. CDR1 and CDR2 (germline): SGHRS, YFSETQ. This CDR3 has 13 residues. CDR3: CASSLRTGGEQFF. The CDR3 DNA sequence: TGCGCCAGCAGCTTGAGGACAGGGGGTGAGCAGTTCTTC.

The chain has TRBV5-1 and TRBJ2-3; tentatively, D is TRBD1 or TRBD2 (5 bases each). From germline, CDR1 is SGHRS and CDR2 YFSETQ. Trimming pared 3 bases from V and 0 bases from J, leaving 8 bases between. This CDR3 is built from 14 residues. CDR3 region: CASSSWDSTDTQYF. CDR3 bases: TGCGCCAGCAGCTCGTGGGACAGCACAGATACGCAGTATTTT.

The chain links TRBV6-5 to TRBJ1-4, with TRBD1 as a possible D gene (5 bases). Trimming took 4 bases from V and 2 from J, leaving 8 bases between them. Germline CDR1 MNHEY, CDR2 SVGAGI. The CDR3 has 14 amino acids. CDR3 amino acids: CASSSQATNEKLFF. CDR3 DNA: TGTGCCAGCAGTTCACAGGCTACTAATGAAAAACTGTTTTTT.

The chain carries TRBV7-9 and TRBJ1-3, with a weak D call TRBD1 (6 bases). Per germline, CDR1 SEHNR and CDR2 FQNEAQ (reference sequence). The germline V and J ends were trimmed by 3 bases and 5 bases, with 11 bases remaining between them. The CDR3 extends over 14 amino acids. CDR3: CASSFKDSRNTIYF. The CDR3 DNA is TGTGCCAGCAGCTTTAAGGACAGCCGAAACACCATATATTTT. Complete variable domain (other parts from reference TRBV7-9 and TRBJ1-3): DTGVSQNPRHKITKRGQNVTFRCDPISEHNRLYWYRQTLGQGPEFLTYFQNEAQLEKSRLLSDRFSAERPKGSFSTLEIQRTEQGDSAMYLCASSFKDSRNTIYFGEGSWLTVV.

J is TRBJ1-1 and V is TRBV6-1; no firm D call. The germline V gene has CDR1 MNHNS and CDR2 SASEGT. The CDR3 is 13 amino acids. The V gene lost 2 bases and the J gene lost 1 base, with 5 bases spanning the gap. The CDR3 DNA reads TGTGCCAGCAGTGAAACCTGGAACACTGAAGCTTTCTTT. Translating it yields CASSETWNTEAFF.

This chain uses TRBV5-4 with TRBJ2-5; a possible D gene is TRBD1 (6 bases). Germline-derived CDR1 and CDR2 are SGHNT and YYREEE (reference sequence). Trimming left V 4 bases short and J 8 bases short, with 18 bases between. The CDR3 length is 14 residues. The CDR3 region has the DNA TGTGCCAGCAGCCCGGGGACACTCCAGGGAACCCAGTACTTC. It is translated as CASSPGTLQGTQYF.

Here the CDR3 reads CASSARAFTDTQYF. CDR3 nucleotide sequence: TGTGCCAGCAGTGCCCGGGCTTTCACAGATACGCAGTATTTT. This chain links TRBV6-1 with TRBJ2-3; D gene ambiguous. This CDR3 is built from 14 residues. V lost 4 bases and J lost 2, with 10 bases in between. Per germline, CDR1 MNHNS and CDR2 SASEGT.

Concerning this clone: Other DNA sequences in this specimen translate into the identical CDR3. This chain links TRBV20-1 with TRBJ2-3; D not resolved. The ends were cut back, 2 bases at V and 6 bases at J, with 3 bases in the middle. The germline gives CDR1 DFQATT, CDR2 SNEGSKA (reference sequence). The CDR3 contains 10 residues. The CDR3 nucleotides read TGCAGTGCTAGAACGGATACGCAGTATTTT. Residues: CSARTDTQYF.

The chain couples TRBV2 to TRBJ1-5; 9 nucleotides line up with TRBD1. Germline loops: CDR1 SNHLY, CDR2 FYNNEI. The CDR3 consists of 14 residues. Trimming removed 5 bases from V and 7 bases from J; junction bases left unmatched: 6. CDR3: CASSFGQGSQPQHF. As DNA, the CDR3 is TGTGCCAGCAGTTTTGGACAGGGGAGCCAGCCCCAGCATTTT.

The gene calls are TRBV6-1 and TRBJ1-6; D perhaps matches TRBD1 (5 bases). CDR1 is MNHNS, CDR2 SASEGT, per germline. V was cut by 6 bases and J by 6 bases, with 12 bases left in between. The CDR3 runs 14 residues. The CDR3 nucleotides are TGTGCCAGCAGCGAACAGGAGCCTAATTCACCCCTCCACTTT. Translated: CASSEQEPNSPLHF.

This clone was recorded a few times. The V gene is TRBV30, the J gene TRBJ1-2, with D possibly matching TRBD1 (6 bases). Germline lookup yields CDR1 GTSNPN and CDR2 SVGIG (reference sequence). V was trimmed by 7 bases and J by 8 bases, leaving 14 bases between them. The CDR3 has 11 amino acids. In DNA, the CDR3 is TGTGCCTCGCAGGGGATTGGGGGCTACACCTTC. It yields the protein CASQGIGGYTF.

The chain links TRBV14 to TRBJ2-7; D not resolved. CDR3 length: 15 amino acids. The V end was cut by 1 base, the J end by 3 bases, with 13 bases between. CDR1 and CDR2 (germline): SGHDN, FVKESK. The CDR3 is CASSQARLGHYEQYF. CDR3 nucleotides: TGTGCCAGCAGCCAAGCTCGATTGGGCCACTACGAGCAGTACTTC.

The rearrangement uses TRBV5-6 and TRBJ1-2; D not resolved. In germline, CDR1 is SGHDT, CDR2 YYEEEE. V dropped 0 bases and J dropped 4 bases, with 10 bases sitting between them. The CDR3 runs 14 residues. CDR3 in amino acids: CASSLVGNSYGYTF. In DNA, the CDR3 is TGTGCCAGCAGCTTGGTGGGTAACAGCTATGGCTACACCTTC.

V is TRBV2 and J is TRBJ1-2, with 9 bases fitting TRBD1. Germline V CDR1 and CDR2: SNHLY, FYNNEI. The CDR3 totals 13 residues. V was clipped by 4 bases and J by 8 bases; unmatched bases: 5. CDR3 loop: CASSGQGESGYTF. The CDR3, as DNA: TGTGCCAGCAGTGGACAGGGGGAGAGCGGCTACACCTTC.

The chain couples TRBV4-1 to TRBJ2-5; D possibly matches TRBD1 or TRBD2 (6 bases each). Trimming stripped 2 bases from V and 5 bases from J, with 18 bases between. The CDR3 is made up of 16 amino acids. Germline values: CDR1 MGHRA, CDR2 YSYEKL. The CDR3 sequence is CASSQPAGRGRETQYF. Here the CDR3 DNA reads TGCGCCAGCAGCCAACCCGCCGGCCGGGGGCGGGAGACCCAGTACTTC.

This chain uses TRBV6-6 with TRBJ1-3; possibly TRBD1 for D (5 bases). The length of the CDR3 is 15 residues. Trimming removed 2 bases from V and 4 bases from J, with 12 bases in between. The germline V gene encodes CDR1 MNHNY and CDR2 SVGAGI (reference sequence). CDR3 coding DNA: TGTGCCAGCAGTTACGGGGGAGGGTCGGGAAACACCATATATTTT. Protein sequence: CASSYGGGSGNTIYF.

V and J are TRBV5-6 and TRBJ2-7; D not resolved. Germline V gene data show CDR1 as SGHDT and CDR2 as YYEEEE. The CDR3 extends over 12 amino acids. V was trimmed by 6 bases and J by 6 bases, leaving 13 bases between them. CDR3 sequence reads: CASTLAVGEQYF. CDR3 nucleotides: TGTGCCAGCACCCTTGCTGTCGGCGAGCAGTACTTC.

A remark on this clone: Other nucleotide sequences in the sample specify the same CDR3. The chain uses TRBV9 and TRBJ2-7, with 8 bases matching TRBD2. Germline lookup yields CDR1 SGDLS and CDR2 YYNGEE. The CDR3 has 14 residues. V lost 0 bases to trimming and J lost 3 bases; unmatched junction nucleotides: 2. CDR3 coding DNA: TGTGCCAGCAGCGTAGGACGGGGGGGCTACGAGCAGTACTTC. This sequence encodes CASSVGRGGYEQYF.

Of note for this clone: Other DNA sequences in the sample encode the same CDR3. The V and J genes are TRBV7-3 and TRBJ2-3, with D possibly being TRBD2 (6 bases). Per the germline V gene, CDR1 is SGHTA and CDR2 is FQGTGA. The V gene lost 2 bases and the J gene lost 4 bases, with 7 bases spanning the gap. The CDR3 loop spans 13 amino acids. CDR3 amino acids: CASSLGGSDTQYF. The CDR3 nucleotides are TGTGCCAGCAGCTTAGGAGGGTCAGATACGCAGTATTTT.

V usage is TRBV6-1 and J usage is TRBJ1-1, with 10 bases matching TRBD1. Germline trimming cut 6 bases from V and 4 bases from J; bases unmatched to any gene: 5. Germline V gene lookup returns CDR1 MNHNS and CDR2 SASEGT. The CDR3 contains 14 residues. DNA of the CDR3: TGTGCCAGCAGCCGACAGGGGGCGAGCACTGAAGCTTTCTTT. Translated: CASSRQGASTEAFF.

The chain employs TRBV7-2 and TRBJ1-2; D is uncertain. V was shortened by 2 bases and J by 1 base, with 8 bases between the two germline ends. Germline V gene lookup returns CDR1 SGHTA and CDR2 FQGNSA. CDR3 size: 14 residues. In DNA form, the CDR3 reads TGTGCCAGCAGCTTAACGAAGGGTAACTATGGCTACACCTTC. Its protein product is CASSLTKGNYGYTF.

This rearrangement joins TRBV7-2 to TRBJ1-5; D perhaps matches TRBD1 (5 bases). The CDR3 length is 15 residues. The V end was cut by 0 bases, the J end by 9 bases, with 15 bases between. CDR1 SGHTA and CDR2 FQGNSA come from the germline V gene. CDR3 protein: CASSLARDPGTPQHF. The CDR3 DNA reads TGTGCCAGCAGCTTAGCGCGGGACCCGGGGACGCCCCAGCATTTT.